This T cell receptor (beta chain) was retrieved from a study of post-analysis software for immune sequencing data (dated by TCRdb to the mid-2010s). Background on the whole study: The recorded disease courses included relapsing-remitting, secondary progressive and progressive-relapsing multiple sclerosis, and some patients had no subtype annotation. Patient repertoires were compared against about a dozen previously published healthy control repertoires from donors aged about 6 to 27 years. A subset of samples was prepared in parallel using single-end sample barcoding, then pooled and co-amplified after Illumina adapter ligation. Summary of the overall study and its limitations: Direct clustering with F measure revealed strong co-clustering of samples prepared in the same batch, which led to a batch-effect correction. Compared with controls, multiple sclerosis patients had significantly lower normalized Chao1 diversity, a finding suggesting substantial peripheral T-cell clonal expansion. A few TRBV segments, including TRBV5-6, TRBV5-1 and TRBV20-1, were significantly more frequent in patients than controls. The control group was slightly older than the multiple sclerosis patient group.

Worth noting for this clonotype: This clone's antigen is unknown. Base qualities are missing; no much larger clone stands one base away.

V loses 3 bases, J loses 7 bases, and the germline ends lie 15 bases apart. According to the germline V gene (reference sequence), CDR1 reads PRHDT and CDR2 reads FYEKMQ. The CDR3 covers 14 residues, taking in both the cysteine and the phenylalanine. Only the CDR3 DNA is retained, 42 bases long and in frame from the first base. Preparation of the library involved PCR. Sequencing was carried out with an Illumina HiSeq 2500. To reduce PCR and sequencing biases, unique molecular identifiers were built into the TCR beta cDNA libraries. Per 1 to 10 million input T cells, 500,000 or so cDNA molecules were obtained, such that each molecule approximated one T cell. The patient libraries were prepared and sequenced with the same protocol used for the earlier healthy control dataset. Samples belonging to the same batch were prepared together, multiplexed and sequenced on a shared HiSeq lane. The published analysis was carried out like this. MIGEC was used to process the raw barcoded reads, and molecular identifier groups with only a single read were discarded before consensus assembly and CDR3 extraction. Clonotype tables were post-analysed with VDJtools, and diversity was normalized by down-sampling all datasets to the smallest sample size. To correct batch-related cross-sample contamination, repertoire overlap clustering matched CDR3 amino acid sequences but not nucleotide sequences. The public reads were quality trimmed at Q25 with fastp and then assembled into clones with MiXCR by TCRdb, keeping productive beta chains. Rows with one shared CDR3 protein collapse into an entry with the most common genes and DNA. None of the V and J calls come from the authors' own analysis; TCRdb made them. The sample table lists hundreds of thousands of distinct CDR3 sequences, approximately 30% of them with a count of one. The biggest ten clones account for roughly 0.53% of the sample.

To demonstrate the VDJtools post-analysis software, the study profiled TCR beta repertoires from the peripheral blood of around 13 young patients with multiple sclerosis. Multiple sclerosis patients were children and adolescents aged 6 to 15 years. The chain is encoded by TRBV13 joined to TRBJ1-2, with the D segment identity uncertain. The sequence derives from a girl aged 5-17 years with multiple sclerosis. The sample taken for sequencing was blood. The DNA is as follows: TGTGCCAGCAGCTTGCAAGCCCAACTAAGTGGCTACACCTTC. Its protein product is CASSLQAQLSGYTF.